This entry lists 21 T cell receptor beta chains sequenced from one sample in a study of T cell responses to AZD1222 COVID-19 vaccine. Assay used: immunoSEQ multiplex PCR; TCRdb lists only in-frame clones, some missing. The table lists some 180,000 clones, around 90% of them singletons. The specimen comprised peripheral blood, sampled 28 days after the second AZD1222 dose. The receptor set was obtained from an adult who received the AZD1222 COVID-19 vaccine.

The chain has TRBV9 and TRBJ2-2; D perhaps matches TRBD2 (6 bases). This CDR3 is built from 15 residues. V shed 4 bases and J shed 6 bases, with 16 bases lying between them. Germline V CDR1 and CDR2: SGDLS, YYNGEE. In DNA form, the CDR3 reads TGTGCCAGCAGCCCCTGGGGCGGGATCTCCGGGGAGCTGTTTTTT. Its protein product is CASSPWGGISGELFF.

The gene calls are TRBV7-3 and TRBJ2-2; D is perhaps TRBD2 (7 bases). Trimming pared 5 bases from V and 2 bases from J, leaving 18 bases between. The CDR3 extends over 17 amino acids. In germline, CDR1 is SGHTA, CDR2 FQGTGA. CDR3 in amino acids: CASSPVGGGGNTGELFF. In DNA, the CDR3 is TGTGCCAGCAGCCCCGTGGGTGGCGGGGGCAACACCGGGGAGCTGTTTTTT.

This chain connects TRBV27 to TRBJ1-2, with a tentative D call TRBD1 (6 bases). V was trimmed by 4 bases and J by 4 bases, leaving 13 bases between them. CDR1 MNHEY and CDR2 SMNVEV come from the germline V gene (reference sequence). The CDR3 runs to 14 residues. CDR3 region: CASSSGDKLYGYTF. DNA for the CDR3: TGTGCCAGCAGTTCCGGGGACAAACTCTATGGCTACACCTTC.

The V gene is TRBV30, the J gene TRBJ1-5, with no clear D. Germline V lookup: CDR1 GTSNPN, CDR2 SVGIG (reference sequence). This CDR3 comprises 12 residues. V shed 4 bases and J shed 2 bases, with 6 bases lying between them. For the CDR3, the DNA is TGTGCCTGGACGCGGGGCAATCAGCCCCAGCATTTT. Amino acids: CAWTRGNQPQHF.

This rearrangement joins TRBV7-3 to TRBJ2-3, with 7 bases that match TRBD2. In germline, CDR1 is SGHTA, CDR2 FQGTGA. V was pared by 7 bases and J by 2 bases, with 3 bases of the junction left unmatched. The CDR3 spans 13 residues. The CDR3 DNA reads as TGTGCCAGCATCGGACTAGACACAGATACGCAGTATTTT. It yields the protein CASIGLDTDTQYF.

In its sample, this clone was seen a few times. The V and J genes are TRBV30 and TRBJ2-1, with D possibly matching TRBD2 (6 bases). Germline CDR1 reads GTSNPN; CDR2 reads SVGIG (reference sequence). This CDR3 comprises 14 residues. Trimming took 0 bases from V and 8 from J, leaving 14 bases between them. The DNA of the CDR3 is TGTGCCTGGAGTGTAGGTGGGACTGGCGATGAGCAGTTCTTC. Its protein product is CAWSVGGTGDEQFF.

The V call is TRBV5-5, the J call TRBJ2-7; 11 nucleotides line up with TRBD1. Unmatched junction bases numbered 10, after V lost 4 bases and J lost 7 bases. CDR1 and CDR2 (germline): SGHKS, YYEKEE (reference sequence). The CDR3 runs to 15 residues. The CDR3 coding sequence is TGTGCCAGCAGCCCGGAGGGGACAGGGGGTTGGGAGCAGTACTTC. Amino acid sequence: CASSPEGTGGWEQYF.

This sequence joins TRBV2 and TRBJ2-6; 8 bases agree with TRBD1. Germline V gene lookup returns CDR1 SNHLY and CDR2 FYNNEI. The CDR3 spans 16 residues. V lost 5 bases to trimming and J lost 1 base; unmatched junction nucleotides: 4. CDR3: CASSPTGGSGANVLTF. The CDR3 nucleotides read TGTGCCAGCAGTCCCACAGGGGGGTCTGGGGCCAACGTCCTGACTTTC. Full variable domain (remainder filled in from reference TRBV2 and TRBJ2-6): EPEVTQTPSHQVTQMGQEVILRCVPISNHLYFYWYRQILGQKVEFLVSFYNNEISEKSEIFDDQFSVERPDGSNFTLKIRSTKLEDSAMYFCASSPTGGSGANVLTFGAGSRLTVL.

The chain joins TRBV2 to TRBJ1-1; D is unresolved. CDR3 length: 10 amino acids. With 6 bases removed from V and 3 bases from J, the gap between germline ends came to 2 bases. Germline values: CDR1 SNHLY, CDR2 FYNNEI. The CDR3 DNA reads TGTGCCAGCAGAGACACTGAAGCTTTCTTT. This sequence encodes CASRDTEAFF.

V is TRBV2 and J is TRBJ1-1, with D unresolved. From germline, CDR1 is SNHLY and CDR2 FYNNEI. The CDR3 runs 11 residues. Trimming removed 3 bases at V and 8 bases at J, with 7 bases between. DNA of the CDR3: TGTGCCAGCAGTGAGTTCAGGGAAGCTTTCTTT. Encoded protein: CASSEFREAFF.

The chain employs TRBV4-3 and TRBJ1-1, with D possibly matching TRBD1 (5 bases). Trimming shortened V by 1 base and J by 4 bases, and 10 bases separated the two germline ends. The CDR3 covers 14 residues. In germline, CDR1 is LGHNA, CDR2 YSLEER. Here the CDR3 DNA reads TGCGCCAGCAGCCAAGGAAGGGGCGGCACTGAAGCTTTCTTT. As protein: CASSQGRGGTEAFF.

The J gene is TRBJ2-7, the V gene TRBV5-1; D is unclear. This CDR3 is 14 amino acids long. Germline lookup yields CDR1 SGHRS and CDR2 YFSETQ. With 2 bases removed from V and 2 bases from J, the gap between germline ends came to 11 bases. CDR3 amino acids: CASSFAHEPYEQYF. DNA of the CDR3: TGCGCCAGCAGCTTTGCCCACGAACCCTACGAGCAGTACTTC.

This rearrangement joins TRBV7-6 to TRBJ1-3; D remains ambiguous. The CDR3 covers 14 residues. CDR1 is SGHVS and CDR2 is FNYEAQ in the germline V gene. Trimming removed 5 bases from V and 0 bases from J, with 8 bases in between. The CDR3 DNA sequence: TGTGCCAGCAGCCCGGATCCCTCTGGAAACACCATATATTTT. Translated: CASSPDPSGNTIYF. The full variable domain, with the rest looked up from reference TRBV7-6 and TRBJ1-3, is GAGVSQSPRYKVTKRGQDVALRCDPISGHVSLYWYRQALGQGPEFLTYFNYEAQQDKSGLPNDRFSAERPEGSISTLTIQRTEQRDSAMYRCASSPDPSGNTIYFGEGSWLTVV.

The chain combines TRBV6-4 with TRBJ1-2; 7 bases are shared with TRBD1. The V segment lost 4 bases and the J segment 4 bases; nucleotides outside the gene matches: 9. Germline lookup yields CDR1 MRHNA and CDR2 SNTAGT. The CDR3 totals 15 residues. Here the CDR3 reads CASSVQPGGLYGYTF. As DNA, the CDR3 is TGTGCCAGCAGTGTACAACCAGGGGGACTCTATGGCTACACCTTC.

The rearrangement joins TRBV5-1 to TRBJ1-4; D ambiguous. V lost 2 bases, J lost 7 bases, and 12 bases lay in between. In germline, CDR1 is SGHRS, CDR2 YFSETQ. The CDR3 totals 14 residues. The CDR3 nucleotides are TGCGCCAGCAGCTTACGCTCGGAACGTGAAAAACTGTTTTTT. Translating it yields CASSLRSEREKLFF.

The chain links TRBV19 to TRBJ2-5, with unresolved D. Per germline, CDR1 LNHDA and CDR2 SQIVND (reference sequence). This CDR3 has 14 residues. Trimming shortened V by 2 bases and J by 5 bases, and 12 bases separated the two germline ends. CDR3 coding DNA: TGTGCCAGTAGTATATCTGCGGTCCAGGAGACCCAGTACTTC. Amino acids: CASSISAVQETQYF. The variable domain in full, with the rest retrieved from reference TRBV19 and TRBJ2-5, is DGGITQSPKYLFRKEGQNVTLSCEQNLNHDAMYWYRQDPGQGLRLIYYSQIVNDFQKGDIAEGYSVSREKKESFPLTVTSAQKNPTAFYLCASSISAVQETQYFGPGTRLLVL.

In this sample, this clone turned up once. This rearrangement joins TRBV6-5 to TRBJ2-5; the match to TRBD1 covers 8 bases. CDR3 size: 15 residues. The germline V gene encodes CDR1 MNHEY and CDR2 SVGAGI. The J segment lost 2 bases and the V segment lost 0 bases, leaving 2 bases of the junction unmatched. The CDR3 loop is CASSYSGTGQETQYF. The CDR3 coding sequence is TGTGCCAGCAGTTACTCGGGGACAGGACAAGAGACCCAGTACTTC.

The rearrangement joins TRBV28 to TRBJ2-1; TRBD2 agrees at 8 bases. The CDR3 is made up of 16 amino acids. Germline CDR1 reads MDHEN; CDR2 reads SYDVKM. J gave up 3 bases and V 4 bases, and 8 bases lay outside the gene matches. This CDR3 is CASSSDGLAGYNEQFF. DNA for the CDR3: TGTGCCAGCAGTTCGGATGGTCTAGCGGGCTACAATGAGCAGTTCTTC.

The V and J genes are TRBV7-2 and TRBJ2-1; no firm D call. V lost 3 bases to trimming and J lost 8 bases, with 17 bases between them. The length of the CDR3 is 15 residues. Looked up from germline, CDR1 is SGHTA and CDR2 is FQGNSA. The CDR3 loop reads CASSFGGPTRDEQFF. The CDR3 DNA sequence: TGTGCCAGCAGCTTTGGCGGACCAACCCGCGATGAGCAGTTCTTC.

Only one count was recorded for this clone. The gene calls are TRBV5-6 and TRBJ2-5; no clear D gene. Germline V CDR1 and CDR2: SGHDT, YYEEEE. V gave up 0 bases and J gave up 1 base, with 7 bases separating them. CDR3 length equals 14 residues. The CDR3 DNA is TGTGCCAGCAGCTTGGAAGACCTCCAAGAGACCCAGTACTTC. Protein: CASSLEDLQETQYF.

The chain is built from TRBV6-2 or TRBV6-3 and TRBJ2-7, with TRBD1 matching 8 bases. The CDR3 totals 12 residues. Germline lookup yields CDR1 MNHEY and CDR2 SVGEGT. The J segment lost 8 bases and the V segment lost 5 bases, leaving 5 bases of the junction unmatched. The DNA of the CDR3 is TGTGCCAGCAGTAATGACAGGGGTAAGCAGTACTTC. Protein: CASSNDRGKQYF.